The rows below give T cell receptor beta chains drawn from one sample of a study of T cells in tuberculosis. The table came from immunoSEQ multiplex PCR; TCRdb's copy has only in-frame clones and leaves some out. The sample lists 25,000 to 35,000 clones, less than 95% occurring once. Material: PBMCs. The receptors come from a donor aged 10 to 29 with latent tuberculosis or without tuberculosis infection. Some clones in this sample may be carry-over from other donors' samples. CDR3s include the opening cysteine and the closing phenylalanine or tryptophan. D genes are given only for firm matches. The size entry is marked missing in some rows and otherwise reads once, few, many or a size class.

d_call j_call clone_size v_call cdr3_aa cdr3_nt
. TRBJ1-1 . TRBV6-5 CASSLLQGITEAFF TGTGCCAGCTCCCTCCTTCAGGGTATCACTGAAGCTTTCTTT
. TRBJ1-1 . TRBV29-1 CSVALTGNTEAFF TGCAGCGTTGCCCTGACGGGGAACACTGAAGCTTTCTTT
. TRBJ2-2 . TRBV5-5 CASSLAPNGELFF TGTGCCAGCAGCTTGGCCCCCAACGGGGAGCTGTTTTTT
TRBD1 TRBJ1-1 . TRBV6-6 CASSYSQGAHTEAFF TGTGCCAGCAGTTACTCACAGGGGGCGCACACTGAAGCTTTCTTT
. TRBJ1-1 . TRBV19 CASRRQNTEAFF TGTGCCAGTAGGAGACAGAACACTGAAGCTTTCTTT
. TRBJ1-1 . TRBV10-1 CASSESMRGASGTEAFF TGCGCCAGCAGTGAGTCTATGCGGGGCGCGTCCGGCACTGAAGCTTTCTTT
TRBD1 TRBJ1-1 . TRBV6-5 CASLDREAEAFF TGTGCCAGCCTCGACAGGGAAGCTGAAGCTTTCTTT
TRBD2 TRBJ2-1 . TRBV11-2 CASSSLAGGLVNEQFF TGTGCCAGCAGCTCACTAGCGGGGGGACTCGTCAATGAGCAGTTCTTC
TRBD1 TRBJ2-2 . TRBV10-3 CATGTAGELFF TGTGCCACCGGGACAGCCGGGGAGCTGTTTTTT
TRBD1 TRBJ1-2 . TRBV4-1 CASSQGQGVGYTF TGCGCCAGCAGCCAGGGACAGGGCGTCGGCTACACCTTC
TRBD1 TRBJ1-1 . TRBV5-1 CASSGQGGTEAFF TGCGCCAGCAGCGGACAGGGGGGCACTGAAGCTTTCTTT
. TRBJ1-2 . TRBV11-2 CASSLELLGYGYTF TGTGCCAGCAGCTTAGAGTTACTTGGCTATGGCTACACCTTC
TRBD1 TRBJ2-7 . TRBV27 CASSAVDRANHEQYF TGTGCCAGCAGCGCCGTGGACAGGGCTAACCACGAGCAGTACTTC
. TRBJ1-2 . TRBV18 CASSPQQGVDYGYTF TGTGCCAGCTCACCCCAACAGGGTGTGGACTATGGCTACACCTTC
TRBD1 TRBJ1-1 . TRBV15 CATSTPFGQGLTEAFF TGTGCCACCAGCACCCCCTTCGGACAGGGATTAACTGAAGCTTTCTTT
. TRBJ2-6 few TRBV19 CASSLMASGANVLTF TGTGCCAGTAGTCTCATGGCCTCTGGGGCCAACGTCCTGACTTTC
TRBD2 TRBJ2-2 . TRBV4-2 CASTERAGGNTGELFF TGTGCCAGCACCGAAAGGGCGGGAGGAAACACCGGGGAGCTGTTTTTT
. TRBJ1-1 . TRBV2 CASSVQGNTEAFF TGTGCCAGCAGTGTTCAGGGAAACACTGAAGCTTTCTTT
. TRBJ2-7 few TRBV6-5 CASSISSSYEQYF TGTGCCAGCAGCATTAGCAGCTCCTACGAGCAGTACTTC
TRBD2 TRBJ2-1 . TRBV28 CASTPAGLASYNEQFF TGTGCCAGCACACCAGCGGGATTAGCCTCCTACAATGAGCAGTTCTTC
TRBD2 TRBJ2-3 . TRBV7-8 CASSLNRGGITDTQYF TGTGCCAGCAGCTTAAACCGGGGGGGAATCACAGATACGCAGTATTTT
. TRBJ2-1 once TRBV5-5 CASSLPSGSIHNEQFF TGTGCCAGCAGCTTGCCAAGTGGGAGCATCCACAATGAGCAGTTCTTC
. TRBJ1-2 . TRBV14 CASSRDFYGYTF TGTGCCAGCAGCCGGGACTTTTATGGCTACACCTTC
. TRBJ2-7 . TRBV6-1 CASGLGGDEQYF TGTGCCAGCGGTTTGGGCGGGGACGAGCAGTACTTC